This T cell receptor beta chain appears in the sequencing data of a study of T-cell reconstitution after alpha-beta-depleted transplantation in children. Study-wide results and limits: Two months or so post-transplant, alpha-beta T cells reportedly derived from several hundred expanded graft clones. Where some patients showed high TCRbeta diversity at day 60, it came from recipient T cells and thymic progenitors that had survived.

Per germline, CDR1 SGHRS and CDR2 YFSETQ. V lost 0 bases and J lost 2; bases outside the gene matches: 1. This CDR3 is 15 amino acids long. As it was prepared, the TCRbeta library received unique molecular identifiers. TCRdb reanalysed the PCR reads using MiXCR and keeps one entry per CDR3 protein. The sample yields some 200,000 distinct CDR3 sequences, 8.4% seen once. This clonotype was picked up many times. Its matching antigen is unknown. The specimen was PBMCs, mostly from graft donor cells, collected 360 days after TCRalphabeta/CD19-depleted stem cell transplant. The clonotype comes from a male patient aged 2 to 10 who had a stem cell transplant for acute myeloid leukemia, so the T cells may come from the graft donor. The V and J genes are TRBV5-1 and TRBJ2-3; TRBD2 matches 9 bases. The CDR3 DNA follows: TGCGCCAGCAGCTTGGGACTAGCGGACACAGATACGCAGTATTTT. Translating it yields CASSLGLADTDTQYF. The entire variable domain, with the rest obtained from reference TRBV5-1 and TRBJ2-3, is as follows: KAGVTQTPRYLIKTRGQQVTLSCSPISGHRSVSWYQQTPGQGLQFLFEYFSETQRNKGNFPGRFSGRQFSNSRSEMNVSTLELGDSALYLCASSLGLADTDTQYFGPGTRLTVL.